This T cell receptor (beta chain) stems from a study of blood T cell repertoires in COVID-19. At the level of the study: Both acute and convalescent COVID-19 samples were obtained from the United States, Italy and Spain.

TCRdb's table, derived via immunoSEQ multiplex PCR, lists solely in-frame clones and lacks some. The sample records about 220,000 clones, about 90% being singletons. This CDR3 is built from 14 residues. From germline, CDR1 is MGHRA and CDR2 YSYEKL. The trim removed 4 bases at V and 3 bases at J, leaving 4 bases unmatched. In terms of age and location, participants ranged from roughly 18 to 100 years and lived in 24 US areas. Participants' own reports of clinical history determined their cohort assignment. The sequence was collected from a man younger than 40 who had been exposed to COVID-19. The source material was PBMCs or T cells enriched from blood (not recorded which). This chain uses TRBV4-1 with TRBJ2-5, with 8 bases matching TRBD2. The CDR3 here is CASSLGSGKETQYF. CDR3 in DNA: TGCGCCAGCAGCCTTGGTAGCGGGAAAGAGACCCAGTACTTC.